This TCR beta chain emerged from a study of early stage breast cancer tumors. General observations from the study: Compared with adjacent normal breast, tumors showed approximately 2.5-fold denser, more clonal T cells.

The germline CDR1 and CDR2 sequences are LGHNA and YNFKEQ. The CDR3 has 15 residues. The V end lost 0 bases, the J end lost 0 bases, and 8 bases lay between the germline ends. Sequencing was performed with immunoSEQ multiplex PCR; in TCRdb, only in-frame clones are kept and a portion is missing. The table includes tens of thousands of clones, over 60% detected once. In regard to this clone: Its antigen is as yet unknown.

The chain couples TRBV4-2 to TRBJ1-1; D may be TRBD1 (6 bases). Sequenced sample: blood. This TCR came from a person between 50 and 60 years old with breast cancer. CDR3 in amino acids: CASSQDRGMNTEAFF. The CDR3 DNA follows: TGTGCCAGCAGCCAAGACAGGGGTATGAACACTGAAGCTTTCTTT.